This is a list of T cell receptor beta chains from one sample in a study of blood T cell repertoires in COVID-19. Clones were sequenced by immunoSEQ multiplex PCR, and TCRdb holds only the in-frame ones, with some missing. Of 650,000 to 800,000 clones in the sample, approximately 90% are singletons; the top ten hold more than 0.25%. The sequencing sample was made of peripheral blood. The receptors stem from a woman aged 18-29 years with acute or convalescent COVID-19. The CDR3 runs from the conserved cysteine through the conserved F or W. Each record gives: J gene, D gene, V gene, clone size, CDR3 protein, CDR3 DNA. The D gene is left open where the match is weak. The size field is filled for only some rows; it gives once, few, many or a size class.

j_call: TRBJ2-7; d_call: TRBD1; v_call: TRBV5-3; clone_size: .; cdr3_aa: CARSCLALTRDRGYEQYF; cdr3_nt: TGTGCCAGAAGCTGCTTGGCTTTAACCCGGGACAGGGGCTACGAGCAGTACTTC
j_call: TRBJ2-4; d_call: TRBD1; v_call: TRBV9; clone_size: .; cdr3_aa: CASSASGQGLAGIQYF; cdr3_nt: TGTGCCAGCAGCGCCTCGGGACAGGGTTTGGCGGGCATTCAGTACTTC
j_call: TRBJ2-7; d_call: .; v_call: TRBV18; clone_size: .; cdr3_aa: CASSSSYEQYF; cdr3_nt: TGTGCCAGCTCCAGCTCCTACGAGCAGTACTTC
j_call: TRBJ1-2; d_call: .; v_call: TRBV24-1; clone_size: once; cdr3_aa: CATGGAGGYTF; cdr3_nt: TGTGCCACCGGAGGGGCGGGGGGCTACACCTTC
j_call: TRBJ2-7; d_call: .; v_call: TRBV4-2; clone_size: .; cdr3_aa: CASSQQRAYEQYF; cdr3_nt: TGTGCCAGCAGCCAACAGCGGGCCTACGAGCAGTACTTC
j_call: TRBJ1-5; d_call: .; v_call: TRBV6-1; clone_size: .; cdr3_aa: CASSEDQYSNQPQHF; cdr3_nt: TGTGCCAGCAGTGAAGATCAGTATAGCAATCAGCCCCAGCATTTT
j_call: TRBJ2-2; d_call: .; v_call: TRBV2; clone_size: .; cdr3_aa: CASRGLTTGELFF; cdr3_nt: TGTGCCAGTAGGGGACTTACCACCGGGGAGCTGTTTTTT
j_call: TRBJ2-2; d_call: .; v_call: TRBV5-4; clone_size: .; cdr3_aa: CASSLQGNTGELFF; cdr3_nt: TGTGCCAGCAGCCTACAGGGGAACACCGGGGAGCTGTTTTTT
j_call: TRBJ1-2; d_call: .; v_call: TRBV5-1; clone_size: .; cdr3_aa: CASSLETGIDGYTF; cdr3_nt: TGCGCCAGCAGCTTGGAAACAGGGATCGATGGCTACACCTTC
j_call: TRBJ1-2; d_call: .; v_call: TRBV3-1/TRBV3-2; clone_size: .; cdr3_aa: CASSQEKGRGGYTF; cdr3_nt: TGTGCCAGCAGCCAAGAGAAGGGGCGGGGTGGCTACACCTTC
j_call: TRBJ2-3; d_call: .; v_call: TRBV7-2; clone_size: .; cdr3_aa: CASSLVGGPDTQYF; cdr3_nt: TGTGCCAGCAGCCTCGTGGGGGGGCCAGATACGCAGTATTTT
j_call: TRBJ1-2; d_call: TRBD1; v_call: TRBV10-3; clone_size: .; cdr3_aa: CAINPDRATNYGYTF; cdr3_nt: TGTGCCATCAATCCGGACAGGGCTACTAACTATGGCTACACCTTC
j_call: TRBJ1-5; d_call: .; v_call: TRBV19; clone_size: .; cdr3_aa: CASSSHSNQPQHF; cdr3_nt: TGTGCCAGTAGCTCACATAGCAATCAGCCCCAGCATTTT
j_call: TRBJ2-7; d_call: .; v_call: TRBV5-5; clone_size: .; cdr3_aa: CASSLGLMDSSYEQYF; cdr3_nt: TGTGCCAGCAGTTTGGGTCTTATGGACAGCTCCTACGAGCAGTACTTC
j_call: TRBJ1-4; d_call: .; v_call: TRBV10-3; clone_size: .; cdr3_aa: CAISESAANEKLFF; cdr3_nt: TGTGCCATCAGTGAGTCGGCGGCCAATGAAAAACTGTTTTTT
j_call: TRBJ2-4; d_call: .; v_call: TRBV14; clone_size: .; cdr3_aa: CASSPHTAANLAKNIQYF; cdr3_nt: TGTGCCAGCAGCCCTCACACGGCGGCAAACCTAGCCAAAAACATTCAGTACTTC
j_call: TRBJ1-1; d_call: .; v_call: TRBV5-6; clone_size: .; cdr3_aa: CASIWSLGAENTEAFF; cdr3_nt: TGTGCCAGCATCTGGAGTCTGGGGGCAGAGAACACTGAAGCTTTCTTT
j_call: TRBJ1-1; d_call: .; v_call: TRBV7-2; clone_size: .; cdr3_aa: CASSFQLNTEAFF; cdr3_nt: TGTGCCAGCAGCTTTCAGTTGAACACTGAAGCTTTCTTT
j_call: TRBJ2-3; d_call: .; v_call: TRBV6-1; clone_size: once; cdr3_aa: CASSDPGSTDTQYF; cdr3_nt: TGTGCCAGCAGTGACCCGGGAAGCACAGATACGCAGTATTTT
j_call: TRBJ2-7; d_call: TRBD2; v_call: TRBV27; clone_size: .; cdr3_aa: CASSFSGTSGYYEQYF; cdr3_nt: TGTGCCAGCAGTTTTTCCGGGACTAGCGGGTACTACGAGCAGTACTTC
j_call: TRBJ2-7; d_call: TRBD2; v_call: TRBV27; clone_size: .; cdr3_aa: CAAGGSPYEQYF; cdr3_nt: TGTGCCGCGGGGGGGAGCCCCTACGAGCAGTACTTC
j_call: TRBJ1-3; d_call: .; v_call: TRBV27; clone_size: .; cdr3_aa: CASSLGGSGNTIYF; cdr3_nt: TGTGCCAGCAGCCTGGGGGGGTCCGGAAACACCATATATTTT
j_call: TRBJ1-5; d_call: .; v_call: TRBV28; clone_size: once; cdr3_aa: CASSPRQKDLSNQPQHF; cdr3_nt: TGTGCCAGCAGCCCTCGACAGAAAGACCTTAGCAATCAGCCCCAGCATTTT
j_call: TRBJ2-7; d_call: TRBD2; v_call: TRBV6-5; clone_size: .; cdr3_aa: CASTPTVAGGGEQYF; cdr3_nt: TGTGCCAGCACGCCCACGGTAGCGGGGGGTGGGGAGCAGTACTTC
j_call: TRBJ1-2; d_call: .; v_call: TRBV28; clone_size: .; cdr3_aa: CASSFPDGIYGYTF; cdr3_nt: TGTGCCAGCAGTTTCCCCGACGGGATCTATGGCTACACCTTC
j_call: TRBJ1-1; d_call: .; v_call: TRBV5-4; clone_size: .; cdr3_aa: CASSLPGGGRREAFF; cdr3_nt: TGTGCCAGCAGCCTCCCAGGTGGGGGGAGGAGGGAAGCTTTCTTT
j_call: TRBJ1-2; d_call: .; v_call: TRBV24-1; clone_size: .; cdr3_aa: CATSDLQGYGYTF; cdr3_nt: TGTGCCACCAGTGATTTGCAGGGCTATGGCTACACCTTC
j_call: TRBJ1-2; d_call: TRBD1; v_call: TRBV2; clone_size: .; cdr3_aa: CASSLGGQGSIRYGYTF; cdr3_nt: TGTGCCAGCAGCCTAGGGGGACAGGGATCAATCCGCTATGGCTACACCTTC
j_call: TRBJ1-3; d_call: .; v_call: TRBV5-4; clone_size: .; cdr3_aa: CASSLGRARDSGDSGNTIYF; cdr3_nt: TGTGCCAGCAGCTTAGGCAGGGCTAGGGACTCTGGGGACTCTGGAAACACCATATATTTT
j_call: TRBJ1-6; d_call: .; v_call: TRBV27; clone_size: .; cdr3_aa: CASSLARQTPLHF; cdr3_nt: TGTGCCAGCAGTTTGGCGAGGCAAACACCCCTCCACTTT
j_call: TRBJ2-1; d_call: .; v_call: TRBV5-6; clone_size: .; cdr3_aa: CASSLGSYRDVDEQFF; cdr3_nt: TGTGCCAGCAGCTTGGGAAGTTACAGGGACGTTGATGAGCAGTTCTTC
j_call: TRBJ1-1; d_call: TRBD1; v_call: TRBV30; clone_size: once; cdr3_aa: CAWSPTGVIGGAFF; cdr3_nt: TGTGCCTGGTCTCCGACAGGGGTAATTGGGGGAGCTTTCTTT
j_call: TRBJ2-4; d_call: TRBD1; v_call: TRBV10-2; clone_size: .; cdr3_aa: CASSEQGTGVTLSKNIQYF; cdr3_nt: TGCGCCAGCAGTGAGCAGGGGACAGGGGTGACATTATCCAAAAACATTCAGTACTTC
j_call: TRBJ1-1; d_call: TRBD1; v_call: TRBV27; clone_size: .; cdr3_aa: CASSGQGAEAFF; cdr3_nt: TGTGCCAGCAGTGGACAGGGGGCCGAAGCTTTCTTT
j_call: TRBJ1-1; d_call: .; v_call: TRBV25-1; clone_size: once; cdr3_aa: CASSPRGTEAFF; cdr3_nt: TGTGCCAGCAGCCCCCGGGGCACTGAAGCTTTCTTT
j_call: TRBJ1-5; d_call: .; v_call: TRBV5-6; clone_size: .; cdr3_aa: CASSLTGGAGNQPQHF; cdr3_nt: TGTGCCAGCAGCTTAACGGGGGGCGCCGGCAATCAGCCCCAGCATTTT
j_call: TRBJ1-2; d_call: .; v_call: TRBV29-1; clone_size: .; cdr3_aa: CSVEDGSNYGYTF; cdr3_nt: TGCAGCGTGGAGGACGGTTCTAACTATGGCTACACCTTC
j_call: TRBJ1-2; d_call: TRBD1; v_call: TRBV28; clone_size: .; cdr3_aa: CASSFGTGGIYGYTF; cdr3_nt: TGTGCCAGCAGTTTTGGGACAGGGGGCATCTATGGCTACACCTTC
j_call: TRBJ2-7; d_call: TRBD2; v_call: TRBV4-1; clone_size: .; cdr3_aa: CASSQALAGPEQYF; cdr3_nt: TGCGCCAGCAGCCAAGCTCTAGCGGGGCCCGAGCAGTACTTC
j_call: TRBJ2-1; d_call: TRBD1; v_call: TRBV3-1/TRBV3-2; clone_size: .; cdr3_aa: CASSQERTGGGNEQFF; cdr3_nt: TGTGCCAGCAGCCAAGAAAGGACAGGGGGGGGGAATGAGCAGTTCTTC
j_call: TRBJ1-3; d_call: .; v_call: TRBV19; clone_size: .; cdr3_aa: CATDTEDYSGNTIYF; cdr3_nt: TGTGCCACCGATACAGAAGATTACTCTGGAAACACCATATATTTT
j_call: TRBJ1-2; d_call: TRBD1; v_call: TRBV5-1; clone_size: .; cdr3_aa: CASSSLKPGQGNNYGYTF; cdr3_nt: TGCGCCAGCAGCTCCCTTAAACCGGGACAGGGCAATAACTATGGCTACACCTTC
j_call: TRBJ1-3; d_call: .; v_call: TRBV6-5; clone_size: .; cdr3_aa: CASSWRTGGGRTIYF; cdr3_nt: TGTGCCAGCAGTTGGAGAACCGGCGGGGGTAGAACCATATATTTT
j_call: TRBJ2-3; d_call: TRBD2; v_call: TRBV7-9; clone_size: .; cdr3_aa: CASHSGGVTDTQYF; cdr3_nt: TGTGCCAGTCATAGCGGGGGGGTGACAGATACGCAGTATTTT
j_call: TRBJ2-7; d_call: .; v_call: TRBV6-5; clone_size: .; cdr3_aa: CASRDSSYEQYF; cdr3_nt: TGTGCCAGCAGGGACAGCTCCTACGAGCAGTACTTC
j_call: TRBJ1-4; d_call: TRBD1; v_call: TRBV3-1/TRBV3-2; clone_size: .; cdr3_aa: CASSLGTGGGTNEKLFF; cdr3_nt: TGTGCCAGCAGCCTAGGGACAGGGGGGGGAACTAATGAAAAACTGTTTTTT
j_call: TRBJ1-3; d_call: .; v_call: TRBV5-1; clone_size: .; cdr3_aa: CASSLDGISGNTIYF; cdr3_nt: TGCGCCAGCAGCCTGGACGGGATCTCTGGAAACACCATATATTTT
j_call: TRBJ2-1; d_call: .; v_call: TRBV7-9; clone_size: .; cdr3_aa: CASSLGSGTIYNEQFF; cdr3_nt: TGTGCCAGCAGCTTAGGGTCGGGGACAATCTACAATGAGCAGTTCTTC
j_call: TRBJ2-1; d_call: TRBD2; v_call: TRBV27; clone_size: .; cdr3_aa: CASTEGVRGGAYNEQFF; cdr3_nt: TGTGCCAGCACCGAAGGCGTACGCGGGGGGGCATACAATGAGCAGTTCTTC
j_call: TRBJ2-4; d_call: .; v_call: TRBV12-3/TRBV12-4; clone_size: .; cdr3_aa: CASNRAKNIQYF; cdr3_nt: TGTGCCAGCAACAGGGCCAAAAACATTCAGTACTTC
j_call: TRBJ2-3; d_call: .; v_call: TRBV12-3/TRBV12-4; clone_size: .; cdr3_aa: CASTPVFPDTQYF; cdr3_nt: TGTGCCAGCACCCCGGTATTTCCAGATACGCAGTATTTT
j_call: TRBJ1-4; d_call: TRBD1; v_call: TRBV27; clone_size: .; cdr3_aa: CASSFRQGAGEKLFF; cdr3_nt: TGTGCCAGCAGTTTCCGTCAGGGGGCGGGAGAAAAACTGTTTTTT
j_call: TRBJ1-5; d_call: .; v_call: TRBV27; clone_size: .; cdr3_aa: CASRGQLNQPQHF; cdr3_nt: TGTGCCAGCAGAGGACAGCTCAATCAGCCCCAGCATTTT
j_call: TRBJ2-3; d_call: TRBD2; v_call: TRBV7-3; clone_size: once; cdr3_aa: CASSLGGLAGTDTQYF; cdr3_nt: TGTGCCAGCAGCTTGGGGGGACTAGCGGGTACAGATACGCAGTATTTT
j_call: TRBJ1-2; d_call: .; v_call: TRBV3-1/TRBV3-2; clone_size: .; cdr3_aa: CASSQLTGFYGYTF; cdr3_nt: TGTGCCAGCAGCCAGCTCACAGGGTTCTATGGCTACACCTTC
j_call: TRBJ2-3; d_call: TRBD2; v_call: TRBV24-1; clone_size: .; cdr3_aa: CATSDSLLAGRTDTQYF; cdr3_nt: TGTGCCACCAGTGATTCCCTACTAGCGGGCCGCACAGATACGCAGTATTTT
j_call: TRBJ2-3; d_call: TRBD2; v_call: TRBV9; clone_size: .; cdr3_aa: CASSPGGRDTQYF; cdr3_nt: TGTGCCAGCAGCCCCGGGGGGAGGGATACGCAGTATTTT
j_call: TRBJ2-7; d_call: TRBD2; v_call: TRBV5-1; clone_size: .; cdr3_aa: CASYTDSGTTSYEQYF; cdr3_nt: TGCGCCAGCTATACGGATTCCGGGACTACCTCCTACGAGCAGTACTTC
j_call: TRBJ2-7; d_call: TRBD1; v_call: TRBV4-1; clone_size: .; cdr3_aa: CASSHPQGVPYEQYF; cdr3_nt: TGCGCCAGCAGCCACCCACAGGGGGTTCCCTACGAGCAGTACTTC
j_call: TRBJ1-3; d_call: TRBD1; v_call: TRBV5-1; clone_size: .; cdr3_aa: CASSIQTGGSAGNTIYF; cdr3_nt: TGCGCCAGCAGCATACAAACAGGGGGCTCGGCTGGAAACACCATATATTTT